These 18 T cell receptor beta chains share one sample of origin, sequenced in a study of T cells in tuberculosis. The method was immunoSEQ multiplex PCR; TCRdb's version includes in-frame clones alone and lacks a portion of them. The sample carries under 40,000 clones, approximately 93% recorded once. Sample time point: new active TB diagnosis, blood taken before or within 7 days of starting treatment. This sample comprised PBMCs, obtained at tuberculosis diagnosis. The receptors come from an adult with tuberculosis.

This chain joins TRBV7-7 and TRBJ2-5, with a possible D match to TRBD1 (6 bases). The germline gives CDR1 SSHAT, CDR2 FNYEAQ (reference sequence). Between the trimmed V and J ends, which lost 1 base and 3 bases, there was a span of 9 bases. The CDR3 is 14 amino acids. For the CDR3, the DNA is TGTGCCAGCAGCTTAGGGACAGTAGAAGAGACCCAGTACTTC. This codes for CASSLGTVEETQYF.

The chain employs TRBV5-1 and TRBJ1-1, with TRBD1 matching over 9 bases. The germline V gene has CDR1 SGHRS and CDR2 YFSETQ. CDR3 size: 15 residues. With V trimmed by 3 bases and J by 11 bases, 14 bases remained unmatched. The CDR3: CASSSTGGEWVTAFF. The DNA for the CDR3 is TGCGCCAGCAGCTCCACAGGGGGCGAATGGGTGACGGCTTTCTTT. The complete variable domain, with remaining parts taken from reference TRBV5-1 and TRBJ1-1, reads KAGVTQTPRYLIKTRGQQVTLSCSPISGHRSVSWYQQTPGQGLQFLFEYFSETQRNKGNFPGRFSGRQFSNSRSEMNVSTLELGDSALYLCASSSTGGEWVTAFFGQGTRLTVV.

The chain carries TRBV4-1 and TRBJ2-1, with 7 bases matching TRBD1. CDR3 size: 14 residues. V shed 11 bases, J shed 2 bases, and the junction held 9 bases outside the gene matches. CDR1 is MGHRA and CDR2 is YSYEKL in the germline V gene. The CDR3: CAWTGCLPYNEQFF. The DNA of the CDR3 is TGCGCCTGGACAGGATGCTTACCCTACAATGAGCAGTTCTTC.

This clone appeared a single time. The V and J genes are TRBV15 and TRBJ2-1, with D tentatively TRBD2 (5 bases). In germline, CDR1 is LNHNV, CDR2 YYDKDF (reference sequence). Trimming stripped 4 bases from V and 0 bases from J, with 10 bases between. This CDR3 region has 15 residues. The CDR3 loop reads CATSTSRSSYNEQFF. The CDR3 DNA reads as TGTGCCACCAGCACTAGCCGGAGCTCCTACAATGAGCAGTTCTTC.

The rearrangement joins TRBV6-1 to TRBJ1-1; TRBD1 aligns across 9 bases. Germline-derived CDR1 and CDR2 are MNHNS and SASEGT. V trimming: 6 bases; J trimming: 8 bases; junction bases outside the gene matches: 7. This CDR3 spans 13 amino acids. For the CDR3, the DNA is TGTGCCAGCAGGGGACAGGGAAAACCAGAAGCTTTCTTT. Encoded protein: CASRGQGKPEAFF.

The chain uses TRBV28 and TRBJ1-5; a weak D match, TRBD1 (6 bases). CDR1 is MDHEN and CDR2 is SYDVKM in the germline V gene. The CDR3 is 15 residues long. The V end lost 7 bases, the J end lost 2 bases, and 15 bases lay between the germline ends. CDR3: CASTAGGSGNQPQHF. CDR3 nucleotides: TGTGCCAGCACCGCGGGGGGCTCTGGCAATCAGCCCCAGCATTTT.

J is TRBJ2-3 and V is TRBV6-5; tentatively, D is TRBD1 (5 bases). CDR1 and CDR2 from the germline V gene are MNHEY and SVGAGI. The CDR3 has 16 amino acids. Trimming pared 3 bases from V and 4 bases from J, leaving 17 bases between. The CDR3 protein is CASSYAGLTGPDTQYF. In DNA, the CDR3 is TGTGCCAGCAGTTATGCAGGGTTAACCGGGCCAGATACGCAGTATTTT.

V and J are TRBV28 and TRBJ1-4; 10 nucleotides line up with TRBD1. J lost 7 bases, V lost 8 bases, and 16 bases had no gene match. The germline gives CDR1 MDHEN, CDR2 SYDVKM. This CDR3 region has 17 residues. CDR3 in DNA: TGTGCCAGCCGAGGGACAGGGGCACATTTTGTTAGTGAAAAACTGTTTTTT. This encodes CASRGTGAHFVSEKLFF.

The chain combines TRBV6-5 with TRBJ2-7, with D perhaps matching TRBD1 (8 bases). This CDR3 contains 13 residues. Trimming took off 7 bases at V and 7 bases at J, with 17 bases between the two ends. The V gene's germline CDR1 is MNHEY and CDR2 SVGAGI. DNA of the CDR3: TGTGCCAGCACCGGACAGGGAGGGAATGAGCAGTACTTC. Protein: CASTGQGGNEQYF.

The chain couples TRBV20-1 to TRBJ1-2; 7 bases are a match to TRBD1. Germline trimming cut 7 bases from V and 6 bases from J; bases unmatched to any gene: 5. The germline V gene encodes CDR1 DFQATT and CDR2 SNEGSKA (reference sequence). The CDR3 consists of 11 residues. DNA of the CDR3: TGCAGTGGATCGACAGGGAATGGCTACACCTTC. Its protein product is CSGSTGNGYTF.

The chain joins TRBV2 to TRBJ1-6; 8 bases fit TRBD1. Germline V gives CDR1 SNHLY, CDR2 FYNNEI. V was pared by 3 bases and J by 5 bases, with 3 bases of the junction left unmatched. This CDR3 spans 15 amino acids. Here the CDR3 DNA reads TGTGCCAGCAGTGAGGACAGGGCACATAATTCACCCCTCCACTTT. Protein sequence: CASSEDRAHNSPLHF.

The chain combines TRBV11-3 with TRBJ1-2; tentatively, D is TRBD1 (6 bases). Germline CDR1 reads SGHNT; CDR2 reads YENEEA. CDR3 length: 14 residues. Trimming left V 5 bases short and J 4 bases short, with 14 bases between. The CDR3 spells CASSASGALYGYTF. CDR3 DNA: TGTGCCAGCAGCGCCTCAGGGGCCCTCTATGGCTACACCTTC.

The V and J genes are TRBV27 and TRBJ2-1, with TRBD2 as a possible D gene (6 bases). The V and J ends lost 6 bases and 8 bases respectively, with 26 bases between them. CDR1 is MNHEY, CDR2 SMNVEV, per germline (reference sequence). The CDR3 has 17 amino acids. The CDR3 here is CASSPGRAGRTLDEQFF. The CDR3 DNA sequence: TGTGCCAGCAGCCCCGGTCGGGCGGGACGGACTTTGGATGAGCAGTTCTTC.

This clone was counted once. The chain links TRBV29-1 to TRBJ2-1; TRBD1 agrees at 9 bases. The J segment lost 7 bases and the V segment lost 7 bases, leaving 11 bases of the junction unmatched. The CDR3 loop spans 14 amino acids. Germline V gene data show CDR1 as SQVTM and CDR2 as ANQGSEA. The CDR3 sequence: CSAAGDREGNEQFF. The CDR3 DNA reads TGCAGCGCCGCAGGGGACAGGGAGGGGAATGAGCAGTTCTTC.

The V gene is TRBV30, the J gene TRBJ1-4, with D possibly matching TRBD1 (5 bases). Trimming shortened V by 4 bases and J by 8 bases, and 14 bases separated the two germline ends. The length of the CDR3 is 13 residues. Germline CDR1 and CDR2: GTSNPN and SVGIG (reference sequence). The CDR3 sequence is CAWNRGVGEKLFF. In DNA form, the CDR3 reads TGTGCCTGGAATAGGGGCGTTGGGGAAAAACTGTTTTTT.

The chain is built from TRBV10-3 and TRBJ1-1, with D perhaps TRBD1 (6 bases). Germline CDR1 is ENHRY and CDR2 is SYGVKD. V lost 3 bases to trimming and J lost 0 bases, with 17 bases between them. The CDR3 covers 17 residues. CDR3: CAISDQSRTAMNTEAFF. CDR3 DNA sequence: TGTGCCATCAGTGACCAGTCTAGGACAGCCATGAACACTGAAGCTTTCTTT.

The rearrangement joins TRBV7-3 to TRBJ2-1, with 7 bases lining up with TRBD2. The trim removed 6 bases at V and 0 bases at J, leaving 8 bases unmatched. Looked up from germline, CDR1 is SGHTA and CDR2 is FQGTGA. This CDR3 contains 16 residues. The CDR3 spells CASSPRPGGSYNEQFF. For the CDR3, the DNA is TGTGCCAGCAGTCCCCGTCCGGGGGGCTCCTACAATGAGCAGTTCTTC.

This chain links TRBV12-5 with TRBJ1-2; 10 bases align to TRBD1. The length of the CDR3 is 15 residues. Germline V gives CDR1 LGHNT, CDR2 FRNRAP. Trimming at V came to 2 bases and at J to 7 bases, leaving 7 bases not matched to a gene. For the CDR3, the DNA is TGTGCTAGTGGTTTGTCCACAGACAGGGGGCTTGGCTACACCTTC. It is translated as CASGLSTDRGLGYTF.